The following is a T cell receptor (beta chain) sequence with its context. Its antigen is unknown. This sample is drawn from a study of breast tumors, draining lymph nodes, adjacent tissues. Findings and limits, study-wide: That most tumor T cells come from lymph nodes remained unproven. Compared with lymph nodes, tumors were less diverse; compared with nontumor tissue, more.

TCRdb itself ran the multiplex PCR reads through MiXCR, one entry per CDR3 protein. In the table there are 250,000 or so distinct CDR3 sequences, 30% of which are singletons. V dropped 2 bases and J dropped 1 base, with 11 bases sitting between them. CDR1 and CDR2 from the germline V gene are MNHNS and SASEGT. The CDR3 has 15 residues. Axillary draining lymph nodes of breast cancer patients supplied the node samples. The gene calls are TRBV6-1 and TRBJ1-1; weak D call: TRBD1 (6 bases). Sequenced: axillary lymph node tissue. The receptor was isolated from a female donor with breast cancer. Some clones in this sample may be carry-over from other donors' samples. The CDR3 DNA is TGTGCCAGCAGTGAATTGGGCAGGGGGAACACTGAAGCTTTCTTT. The encoded protein is CASSELGRGNTEAFF.